The clone carrying this T cell receptor (beta chain) was recorded at least ten times. Its antigen is as yet unknown. The source of the sample is a study of breast tumors, draining lymph nodes, adjacent tissues. Overall study findings and caveats: The lymph node origin of tumor T cells was framed as consistent with a hypothesis, not demonstrated. Tumor TCR diversity was below lymph nodes but above nontumor tissue. Tumor and nontumor repertoires were significantly more similar in luminal-like than in basal-like breast cancer.

TCRdb itself ran the multiplex PCR reads through MiXCR, one entry per CDR3 protein. The table records some 120,000 distinct CDR3 sequences, 15% to 20% of them present only once. Samples came from axillary lymph nodes draining the breast cancer. The sequenced material came from axillary lymph node tissue. This clonotype was sampled from a female donor with breast cancer. Some clones in this sample may be carry-over from other donors' samples.

The CDR3 sequence: CASNHYEQYF. In DNA form, the CDR3 reads TGTGCCAGCAACCACTACGAGCAGTACTTC. V usage is TRBV6-1 and J usage is TRBJ2-7; D call uncertain. Germline V lookup: CDR1 MNHNS, CDR2 SASEGT. The CDR3 runs to 10 residues. V was clipped by 7 bases and J by 3 bases, with 4 bases between them.